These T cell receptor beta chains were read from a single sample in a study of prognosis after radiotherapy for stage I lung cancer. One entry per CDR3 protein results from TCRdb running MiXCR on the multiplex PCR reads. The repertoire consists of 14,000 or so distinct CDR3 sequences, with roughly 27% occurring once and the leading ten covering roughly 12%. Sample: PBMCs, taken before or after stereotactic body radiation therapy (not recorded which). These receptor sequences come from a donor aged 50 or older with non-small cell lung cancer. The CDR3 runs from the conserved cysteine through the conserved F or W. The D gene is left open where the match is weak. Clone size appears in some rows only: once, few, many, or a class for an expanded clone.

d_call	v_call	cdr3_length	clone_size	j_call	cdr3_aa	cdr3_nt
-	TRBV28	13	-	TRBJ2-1	CGSSPGPGNEQFF	TGTGGCAGTTCCCCGGGCCCCGGGAATGAGCAGTTCTTC
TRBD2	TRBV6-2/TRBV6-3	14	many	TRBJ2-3	CASRNSGAAGTQYF	TGTGCCAGCAGAAATAGCGGGGCTGCAGGTACGCAGTATTTT
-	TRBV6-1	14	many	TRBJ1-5	CASSSTGIYQPQHF	TGTGCCAGCAGCTCAACAGGGATCTATCAGCCCCAGCATTTT
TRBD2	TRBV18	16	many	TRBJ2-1	CASSQGLAGAAREQFF	TGTGCCAGCTCACAGGGACTAGCGGGAGCGGCAAGGGAGCAGTTCTTC
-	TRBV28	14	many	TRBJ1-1	CASSLETGNLVAFF	TGTGCCAGCAGCCTAGAGACGGGAAACTTGGTAGCTTTCTTT
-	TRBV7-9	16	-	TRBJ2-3	CASSRDAEGEADTQYF	TGTGCCAGCAGCCGAGACGCAGAGGGAGAGGCAGATACGCAGTATTTT
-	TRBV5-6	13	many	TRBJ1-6	CASSQDSNSPLHF	TGTGCCAGCAGCCAGGACAGTAATTCACCCCTCCACTTT
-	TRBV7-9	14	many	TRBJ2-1	CASSLGQGGTGQFF	TGTGCCAGCAGCTTAGGACAGGGAGGAACGGGGCAGTTCTTC
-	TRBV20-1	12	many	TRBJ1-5	CSASQGFQPQHF	TGCAGTGCTTCCCAGGGATTTCAGCCCCAGCATTTT
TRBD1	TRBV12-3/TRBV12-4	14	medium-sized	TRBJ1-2	CASSGVGQIYGYTF	TGTGCCAGCAGTGGGGTGGGACAGATCTATGGCTACACCTTC
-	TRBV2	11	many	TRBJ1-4	CASKVDEKLFF	TGTGCCAGCAAGGTGGATGAAAAACTGTTTTTT
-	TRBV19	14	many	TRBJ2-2	CATTGGGENGELFF	TGTGCCACCACCGGGGGAGGAGAGAACGGGGAGCTGTTTTTT
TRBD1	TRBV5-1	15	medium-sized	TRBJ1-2	CASSSDRGQDYGYTF	TGCGCCAGCAGCTCGGACAGGGGGCAAGACTATGGCTACACCTTC
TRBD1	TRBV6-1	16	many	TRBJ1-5	CASTKDRGFLNQPQHF	TGTGCCAGCACTAAGGACAGGGGGTTTCTGAATCAGCCCCAGCATTTT
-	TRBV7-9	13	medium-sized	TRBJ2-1	CASSLQGNNEQFF	TGTGCCAGCAGCTTACAGGGGAACAATGAGCAGTTCTTC
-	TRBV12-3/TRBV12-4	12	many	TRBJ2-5	CASRRDLGSQYF	TGTGCCAGCAGGCGGGATCTGGGGTCCCAGTACTTC
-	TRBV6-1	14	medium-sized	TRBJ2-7	CASSEGGYSYEQYF	TGTGCCAGCAGTGAGGGGGGCTACTCCTACGAGCAGTACTTC
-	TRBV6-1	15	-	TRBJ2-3	CASRPGRIKTDTQYF	TGTGCCAGCAGACCGGGACGGATCAAAACAGATACGCAGTATTTT
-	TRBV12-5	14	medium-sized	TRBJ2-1	CASGLGGGYNEQFF	TGTGCTAGTGGTTTAGGGGGTGGGTACAATGAGCAGTTCTTC
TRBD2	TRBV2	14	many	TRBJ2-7	CASSRLAGAYEQYF	TGTGCCAGCAGCCGACTAGCGGGGGCCTACGAGCAGTACTTC
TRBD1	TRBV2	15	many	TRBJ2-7	CASRNQGAHSYEQYF	TGTGCCAGTAGAAACCAGGGGGCTCACTCCTACGAGCAGTACTTC
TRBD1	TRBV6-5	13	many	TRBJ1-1	CASSYDRGAEAFF	TGTGCCAGCAGTTACGACAGGGGCGCTGAAGCTTTCTTT
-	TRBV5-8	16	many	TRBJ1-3	CASSLSPGSLGDTIYF	TGTGCCAGCAGCTTGAGTCCGGGGAGTCTCGGAGACACCATATATTTT
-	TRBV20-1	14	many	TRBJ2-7	CSARVAGRLYEQYF	TGCAGTGCTAGAGTTGCCGGGCGCCTCTACGAGCAGTACTTC
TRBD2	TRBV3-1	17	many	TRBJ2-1	CASSLTSGGSSYNEQFF	TGTGCCAGCAGCCTTACTAGCGGGGGGAGCTCCTACAATGAGCAGTTCTTC
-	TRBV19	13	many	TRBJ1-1	CASRLRGGTEAFF	TGTGCCAGTAGGCTCAGGGGAGGCACTGAAGCTTTCTTT
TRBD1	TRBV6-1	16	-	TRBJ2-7	CASSHNTGQGPYEQYF	TGTGCCAGCAGCCACAACACGGGACAGGGACCATACGAGCAGTACTTC
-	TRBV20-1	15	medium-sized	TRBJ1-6	CSARGPDKVYSPLHF	TGCAGTGCTAGAGGACCCGACAAAGTTTATTCACCCCTCCACTTT
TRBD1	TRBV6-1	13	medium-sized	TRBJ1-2	CASSNRGTAGYTF	TGTGCCAGCAGCAACAGGGGTACCGCTGGCTACACCTTC
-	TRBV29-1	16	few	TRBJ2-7	CSVEGGVEESAYEQYF	TGCAGCGTTGAAGGGGGGGTGGAGGAGAGCGCCTACGAGCAGTACTTC
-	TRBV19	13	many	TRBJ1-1	CASSWGQGTEAFF	TGTGCCAGTAGTTGGGGGCAGGGCACTGAAGCTTTCTTT
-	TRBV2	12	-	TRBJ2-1	CASSVSCNEQFF	TGTGCCAGCAGTGTGTCATGCAATGAGCAGTTCTTC
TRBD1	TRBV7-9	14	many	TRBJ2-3	CASRRDSNTDTQYF	TGTGCCAGCAGGAGGGACAGCAACACAGATACGCAGTATTTT
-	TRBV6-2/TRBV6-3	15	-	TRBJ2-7	CASSYIHLDSYEQYF	TGTGCCAGCAGCTACATTCATCTCGACTCCTACGAGCAGTACTTC
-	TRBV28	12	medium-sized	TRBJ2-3	CASRSSTDTQYF	TGTGCCAGCAGATCTAGCACAGATACGCAGTATTTT
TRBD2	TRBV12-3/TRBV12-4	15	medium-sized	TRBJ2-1	CASSFIGGGYNEQFF	TGTGCCAGCAGTTTCATCGGGGGGGGCTACAATGAGCAGTTCTTC
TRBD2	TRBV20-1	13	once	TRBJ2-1	CSASRGRGDEQFF	TGCAGTGCCAGCCGGGGGAGGGGTGATGAGCAGTTCTTC
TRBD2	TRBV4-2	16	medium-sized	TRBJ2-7	CASSPASGTTDYEQYF	TGTGCCAGCAGCCCCGCGAGCGGGACGACTGACTACGAGCAGTACTTC
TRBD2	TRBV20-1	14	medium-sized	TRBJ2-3	CSARPSGNTDTQYF	TGCAGTGCTAGACCTAGCGGAAACACAGATACGCAGTATTTT
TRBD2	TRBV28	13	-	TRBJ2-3	CASTLAGAYTQFF	TGTGCCAGCACCCTAGCGGGGGCATATACGCAGTTTTTT
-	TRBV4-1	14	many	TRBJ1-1	CASRVITENTEAFF	TGCGCCAGCAGAGTAATCACAGAGAACACTGAAGCTTTCTTT
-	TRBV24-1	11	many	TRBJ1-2	CATSDLTGYTF	TGTGCCACCAGTGATTTAACTGGCTACACCTTC
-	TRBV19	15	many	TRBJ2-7	CASSTSGYGTYEQYF	TGTGCCAGTAGTACAAGCGGTTACGGTACCTACGAGCAGTACTTC
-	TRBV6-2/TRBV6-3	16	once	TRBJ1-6	CASSYRSGAWDSPLHF	TGTGCCAGCAGTTACCGGTCAGGGGCCTGGGATTCACCCCTCCACTTT
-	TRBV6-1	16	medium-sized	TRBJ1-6	CATYGFSSSYNSPLHF	TGTGCCACTTATGGGTTTTCGAGCTCCTATAATTCACCCCTCCACTTT
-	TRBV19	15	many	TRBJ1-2	CASSTLTPGRYGYTF	TGTGCCAGTAGTACCCTCACGCCAGGGAGATATGGCTACACCTTC
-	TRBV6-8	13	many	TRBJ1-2	CASTDRRDYGYTF	TGTGCCAGCACCGACAGGCGGGACTATGGCTACACCTTC
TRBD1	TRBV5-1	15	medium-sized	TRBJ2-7	CASSPGPGQGYEQYF	TGCGCCAGCAGCCCGGGACCGGGACAGGGATACGAGCAGTACTTC
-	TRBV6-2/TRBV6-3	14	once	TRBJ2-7	CASRPGAGFYEQYF	TGTGCCAGCAGACCAGGTGCGGGGTTTTACGAGCAGTACTTC
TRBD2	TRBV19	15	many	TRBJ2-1	CASSERTSGENEQFF	TGTGCCAGTAGTGAGAGGACTAGCGGGGAAAATGAGCAGTTCTTC
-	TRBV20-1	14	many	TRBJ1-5	CSASRAGSNQPQHF	TGCAGTGCTAGTAGGGCAGGGAGCAATCAGCCCCAGCATTTT
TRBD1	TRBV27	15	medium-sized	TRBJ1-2	CASSYLRGQHYGYTF	TGTGCCAGCAGCTACCTACGGGGACAGCACTATGGCTACACCTTC
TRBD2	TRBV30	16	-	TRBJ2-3	CAWNVVLAGGDDTQYF	TGTGCCTGGAATGTGGTTTTAGCGGGCGGGGACGATACGCAGTATTTT
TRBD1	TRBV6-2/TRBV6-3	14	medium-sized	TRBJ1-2	CASTRQGAHEGYTF	TGTGCCAGCACCAGACAGGGGGCCCACGAAGGCTACACCTTC
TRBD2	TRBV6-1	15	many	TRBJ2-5	CASSREGRTQETQYF	TGTGCCAGCAGCAGGGAGGGAAGGACCCAAGAGACCCAGTACTTC
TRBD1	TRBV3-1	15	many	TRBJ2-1	CASSRPGQGTHEQFF	TGTGCCAGCAGCCGACCGGGACAGGGTACCCATGAGCAGTTCTTC
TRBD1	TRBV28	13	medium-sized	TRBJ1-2	CASSRTTGDGYTF	TGTGCCAGCAGTAGAACGACAGGGGACGGCTACACCTTC
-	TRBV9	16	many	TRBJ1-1	CASSVGFRGDGTEAFF	TGTGCCAGCAGCGTAGGGTTCAGGGGCGATGGCACTGAAGCTTTCTTT
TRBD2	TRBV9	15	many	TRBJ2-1	CASSASGRAYNEQFF	TGTGCCAGCAGCGCTAGCGGGAGGGCCTACAATGAGCAGTTCTTC